A single sample is the source of the 11 T cell receptor beta chains below, sequenced in a study of T cells in localized non-small cell lung cancer. Here immunoSEQ multiplex PCR was the method, and the copy in TCRdb shows in-frame clones only, minus some. The sample lists approximately 31,000 clones; around 87% were seen once. Sequencing used peripheral blood mononuclear cells, obtained before any cancer treatment. All receptors come from a man aged 40-75 years with stage III lung adenocarcinoma.

The chain uses TRBV30 and TRBJ2-7; 7 bases line up with TRBD1. The germline CDR1 and CDR2 sequences are GTSNPN and SVGIG (reference sequence). The CDR3 spans 14 residues. Trimming took 0 bases from V and 6 from J; bases not matched to a gene: 8. CDR3 DNA sequence: TGTGCCTGGAGTGTACTACGGGACAGTAGCGAGCAGTACTTC. It encodes CAWSVLRDSSEQYF.

In regard to this clone: At one end the junction does not follow the germline gene, possibly because of a read error. The CDR3 protein is CASRYWGQLNTEAFF. The CDR3 nucleotides read TGTGCCAGCAGGTACTGGGGACAGCTGAACACTGAAGCTTTCTTT. The V and J genes are TRBV6-5 and TRBJ1-1, with 7 bases matching TRBD1. Per germline, CDR1 MNHEY and CDR2 SVGAGI. This CDR3 comprises 15 residues.

The chain combines TRBV10-3 with TRBJ2-7; 9 bases map to TRBD1. Trimming removed 5 bases from V and 3 bases from J; junction bases left unmatched: 5. Germline V gene sequence: CDR1 ENHRY, CDR2 SYGVKD. This CDR3 has 14 amino acids. For the CDR3, the DNA is TGTGCCATCAGTACCGGGACAGGGAGCTACGAGCAGTACTTC. This translates into CAISTGTGSYEQYF.

This chain uses TRBV27 with TRBJ1-4; unclear D gene. This CDR3 spans 14 amino acids. CDR1 is MNHEY and CDR2 is SMNVEV in the germline V gene (reference sequence). The V gene lost 8 bases and the J gene lost 3 bases, with 13 bases spanning the gap. Here the CDR3 reads CASGEFSANEKLFF. The CDR3 DNA is TGTGCCAGCGGGGAGTTCTCGGCTAATGAAAAACTGTTTTTT.

The chain recombines TRBV7-2 with TRBJ1-1, with D tentatively TRBD1 (6 bases). The CDR3 sequence is 14 residues long. CDR1 is SGHTA, CDR2 FQGNSA, per germline. Trimming pared 5 bases from V and 0 bases from J, leaving 10 bases between. In nucleotides, the CDR3 is TGTGCCAGCAGCCGGACAGTGATGAACACTGAAGCTTTCTTT. Amino acids: CASSRTVMNTEAFF. Variable domain in full (rest from reference TRBV7-2 and TRBJ1-1): GAGVSQSPSNKVTEKGKDVELRCDPISGHTALYWYRQSLGQGLEFLIYFQGNSAPDKSGLPSDRFSAERTGGSVSTLTIQRTQQEDSAVYLCASSRTVMNTEAFFGQGTRLTVV.

This clone was recorded once. The chain couples TRBV2 to TRBJ1-2; D gene ambiguous. This CDR3 contains 10 residues. V was pared by 6 bases and J by 8 bases, with 7 bases between. Per the germline V gene, CDR1 is SNHLY and CDR2 is FYNNEI. CDR3 in amino acids: CASRAGGYTF. The CDR3 DNA follows: TGTGCCAGCAGGGCCGGAGGCTACACCTTC.

This CDR3 is CASSPPQTSTDTQYF. CDR3 in DNA: TGTGCCAGCTCACCCCCGCAGACAAGCACAGATACGCAGTATTTT. The chain uses TRBV18 and TRBJ2-3; no firm D call. V lost 3 bases, J lost 0 bases, and 10 bases lay in between. There are 15 residues in the CDR3. Germline V gene sequence: CDR1 KGHSH, CDR2 LQKENI.

The chain carries TRBV23-1 and TRBJ1-3; 7 bases are shared with TRBD1. TRBV23-1 is an ORF, with its function uncertain. The J segment lost 0 bases and the V segment lost 8 bases, leaving 4 bases of the junction unmatched. This CDR3 has 14 residues. CDR3 sequence reads: CASGGTVSGNTIYF. The DNA of the CDR3 is TGCGCCAGCGGAGGGACAGTCTCTGGAAACACCATATATTTT.

The chain is built from TRBV28 and TRBJ1-3; 9 bases are shared with TRBD1. This CDR3 region has 18 residues. The ends lost 3 bases at V and 4 bases at J; junction bases unmatched: 13. Germline loops: CDR1 MDHEN, CDR2 SYDVKM. For the CDR3, the DNA is TGTGCCAGCAGTTTGCCCCTCTGGGGACAGGGAGGCGGAAACACCATATATTTT. This codes for CASSLPLWGQGGGNTIYF.

The V call is TRBV21-1, the J call TRBJ1-2; no DNA check was done on the table's D call, TRBD1. TRBV21-1 is termed a pseudogene. This CDR3 is 12 amino acids long. The CDR3 sequence: CASSKGRDRGTF. CDR3 DNA: TGTGCCAGCAGCAAGGGTCGGGACAGGGGAACCTTC.

This clone has more than one count but fewer than ten. This chain joins TRBV5-6 and TRBJ1-1, with D possibly being TRBD1 (6 bases). The CDR3 contains 16 residues. Germline V gene lookup returns CDR1 SGHDT and CDR2 YYEEEE. V lost 4 bases and J lost 4, with 20 bases in between. The CDR3 DNA sequence: TGTGCCAGCAGCCCAGAACAGGGATGGGGGACCACTGAAGCTTTCTTT. Its protein is CASSPEQGWGTTEAFF. The full variable domain, its missing parts supplied by reference TRBV5-6 and TRBJ1-1, is DAGVTQSPTHLIKTRGQQVTLRCSPKSGHDTVSWYQQALGQGPQFIFQYYEEEERQRGNFPDRFSGHQFPNYSSELNVNALLLGDSALYLCASSPEQGWGTTEAFFGQGTRLTVV.